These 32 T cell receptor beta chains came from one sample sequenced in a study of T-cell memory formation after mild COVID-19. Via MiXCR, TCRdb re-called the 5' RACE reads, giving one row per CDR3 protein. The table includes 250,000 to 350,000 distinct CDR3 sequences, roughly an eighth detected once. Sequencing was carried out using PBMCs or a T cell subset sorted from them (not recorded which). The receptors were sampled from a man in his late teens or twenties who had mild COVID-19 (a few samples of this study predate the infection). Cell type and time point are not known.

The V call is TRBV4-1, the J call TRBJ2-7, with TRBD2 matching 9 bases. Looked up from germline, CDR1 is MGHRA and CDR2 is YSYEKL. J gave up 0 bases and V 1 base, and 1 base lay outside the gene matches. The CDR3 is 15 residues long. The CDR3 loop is CASSQGLAASYEQYF. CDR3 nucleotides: TGCGCCAGCAGCCAAGGACTAGCGGCCTCCTACGAGCAGTACTTC.

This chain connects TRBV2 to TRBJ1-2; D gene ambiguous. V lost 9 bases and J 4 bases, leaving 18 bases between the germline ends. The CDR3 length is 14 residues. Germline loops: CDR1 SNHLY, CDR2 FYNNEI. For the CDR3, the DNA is TGTGCCAGGCAATACGATCGGACCTTCTATGGCTACACCTTC. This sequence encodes CARQYDRTFYGYTF.

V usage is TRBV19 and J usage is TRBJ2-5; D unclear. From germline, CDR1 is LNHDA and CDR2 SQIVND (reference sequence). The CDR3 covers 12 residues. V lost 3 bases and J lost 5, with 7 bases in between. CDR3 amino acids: CASSMGKETQYF. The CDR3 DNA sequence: TGTGCCAGTAGTATGGGCAAGGAGACCCAGTACTTC.

CDR3 nucleotides: TGCGCCAGCGGGCCGGGACTACTCACAGATACGCAGTATTTT. Its translation: CASGPGLLTDTQYF. This chain joins TRBV4-3 and TRBJ2-3; 7 bases are a match to TRBD2. V was pared by 8 bases and J by 2 bases, with 7 bases of the junction left unmatched. CDR1 LGHNA and CDR2 YSLEER come from the germline V gene. CDR3 length: 14 amino acids.

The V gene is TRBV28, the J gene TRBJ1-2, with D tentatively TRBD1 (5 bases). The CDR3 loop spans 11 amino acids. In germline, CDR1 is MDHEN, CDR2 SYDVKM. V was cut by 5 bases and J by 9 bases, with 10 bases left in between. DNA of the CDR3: TGTGCCAGCAGTATCCAGGGACGCTACACCTTC. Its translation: CASSIQGRYTF.

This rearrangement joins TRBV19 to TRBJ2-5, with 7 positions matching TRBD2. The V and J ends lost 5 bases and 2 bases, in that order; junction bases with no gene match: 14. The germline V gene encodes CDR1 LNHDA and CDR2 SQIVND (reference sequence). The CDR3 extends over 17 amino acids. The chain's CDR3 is CASSLRLGRGPQETQYF. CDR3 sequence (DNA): TGTGCCAGTAGTCTCCGCTTGGGGAGGGGACCGCAAGAGACCCAGTACTTC.

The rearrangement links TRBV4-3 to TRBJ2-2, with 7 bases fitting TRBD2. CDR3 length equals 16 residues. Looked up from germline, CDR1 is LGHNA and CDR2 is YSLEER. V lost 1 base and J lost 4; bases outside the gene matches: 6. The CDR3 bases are TGCGCCAGCAGCCAAGGGGGAGGGGTGGTCACCGGGGAGCTGTTTTTT. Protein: CASSQGGGVVTGELFF.

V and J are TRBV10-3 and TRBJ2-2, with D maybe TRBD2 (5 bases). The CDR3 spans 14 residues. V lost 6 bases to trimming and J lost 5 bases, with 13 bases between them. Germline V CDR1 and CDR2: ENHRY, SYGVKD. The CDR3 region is CAIRGPPGTGELFF. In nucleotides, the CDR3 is TGTGCCATCAGAGGACCCCCGGGGACCGGGGAGCTGTTTTTT.

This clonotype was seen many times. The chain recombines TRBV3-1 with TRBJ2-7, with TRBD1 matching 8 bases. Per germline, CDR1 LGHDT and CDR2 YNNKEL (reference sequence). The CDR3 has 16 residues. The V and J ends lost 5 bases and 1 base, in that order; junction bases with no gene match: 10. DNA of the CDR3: TGTGCCAGCAGCACGCGGACAGGGATTGGGTCCTACGAGCAGTACTTC. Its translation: CASSTRTGIGSYEQYF.

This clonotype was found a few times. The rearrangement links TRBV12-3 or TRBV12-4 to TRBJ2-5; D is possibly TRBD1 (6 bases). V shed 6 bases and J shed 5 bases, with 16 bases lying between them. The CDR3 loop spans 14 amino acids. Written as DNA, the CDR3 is TGTGCCAGCAGCTGGGACATGAGGTCGGAGACCCAGTACTTC. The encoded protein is CASSWDMRSETQYF.

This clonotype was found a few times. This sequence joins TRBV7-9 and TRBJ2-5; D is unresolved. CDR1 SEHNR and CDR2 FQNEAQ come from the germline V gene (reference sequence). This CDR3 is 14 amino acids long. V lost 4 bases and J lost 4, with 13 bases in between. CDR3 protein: CASSSPVGGETQYF. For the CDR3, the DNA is TGTGCCAGCAGCTCACCGGTTGGCGGAGAGACCCAGTACTTC.

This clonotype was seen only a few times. DNA for the CDR3: TGTGCCAGCAGTATCCGGGACAGCAATGAGCAGTTCTTC. Amino acids: CASSIRDSNEQFF. V and J are TRBV28 and TRBJ2-1; TRBD1 matches at 7 bases. V shed 5 bases, J shed 6 bases, and the junction held 4 bases outside the gene matches. The germline V gene has CDR1 MDHEN and CDR2 SYDVKM. The CDR3 is 13 amino acids.

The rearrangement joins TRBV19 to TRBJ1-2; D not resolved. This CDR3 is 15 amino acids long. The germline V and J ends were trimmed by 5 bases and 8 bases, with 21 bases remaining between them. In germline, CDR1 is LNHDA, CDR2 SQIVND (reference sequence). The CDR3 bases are TGTGCCAGTAGTCCTGCCATGGGAGAAGTCCAGGGCTACACCTTC. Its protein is CASSPAMGEVQGYTF.

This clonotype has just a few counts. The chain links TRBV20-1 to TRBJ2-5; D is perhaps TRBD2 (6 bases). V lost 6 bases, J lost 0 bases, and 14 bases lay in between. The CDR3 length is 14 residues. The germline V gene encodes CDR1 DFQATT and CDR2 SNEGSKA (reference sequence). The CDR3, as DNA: TGCAGTGCCTGGGGGAGGCAGCACCAAGAGACCCAGTACTTC. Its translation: CSAWGRQHQETQYF.

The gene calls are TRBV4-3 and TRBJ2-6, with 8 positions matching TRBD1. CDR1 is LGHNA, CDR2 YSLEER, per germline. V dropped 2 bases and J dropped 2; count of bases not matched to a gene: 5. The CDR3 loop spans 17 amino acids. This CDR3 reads CASSQRPTGAGANVLTF. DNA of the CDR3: TGCGCCAGCAGCCAAAGGCCGACAGGGGCTGGGGCCAACGTCCTGACTTTC.

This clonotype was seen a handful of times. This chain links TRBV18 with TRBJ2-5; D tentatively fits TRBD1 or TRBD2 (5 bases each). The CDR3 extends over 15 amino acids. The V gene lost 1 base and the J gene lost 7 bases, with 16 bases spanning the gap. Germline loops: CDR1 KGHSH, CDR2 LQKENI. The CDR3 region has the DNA TGTGCCAGCTCACCACGGGAGAGGGGCCCCCGGACCCAGTACTTC. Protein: CASSPRERGPRTQYF.

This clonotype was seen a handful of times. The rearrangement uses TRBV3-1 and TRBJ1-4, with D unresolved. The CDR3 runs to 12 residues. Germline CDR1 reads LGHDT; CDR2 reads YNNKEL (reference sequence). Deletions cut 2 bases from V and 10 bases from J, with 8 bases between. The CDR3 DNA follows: TGTGCCAGCAGCCAAAGGACCCGAAAACTGTTTTTT. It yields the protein CASSQRTRKLFF.

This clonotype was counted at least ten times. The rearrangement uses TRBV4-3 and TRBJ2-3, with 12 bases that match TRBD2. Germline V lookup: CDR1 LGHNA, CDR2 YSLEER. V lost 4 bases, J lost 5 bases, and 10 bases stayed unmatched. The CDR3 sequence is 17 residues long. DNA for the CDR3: TGCGCCAGCAGCCGAGTTACCGGACTAGCGGGGTTAGATACGCAGTATTTT. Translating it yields CASSRVTGLAGLDTQYF.

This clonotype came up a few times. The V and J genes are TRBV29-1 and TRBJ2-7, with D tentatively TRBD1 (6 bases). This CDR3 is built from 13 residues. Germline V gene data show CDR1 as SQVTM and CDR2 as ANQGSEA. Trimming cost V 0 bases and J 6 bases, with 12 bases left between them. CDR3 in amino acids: CSVEDLRGGEQYF. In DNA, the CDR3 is TGCAGCGTTGAAGATCTTAGAGGGGGCGAGCAGTACTTC.

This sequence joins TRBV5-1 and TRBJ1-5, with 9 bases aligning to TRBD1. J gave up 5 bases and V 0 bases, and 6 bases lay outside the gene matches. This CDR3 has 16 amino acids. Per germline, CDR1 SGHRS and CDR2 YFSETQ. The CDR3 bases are TGCGCCAGCAGCTTGGCCCCGGACAGGGGAGATCAGCCCCAGCATTTT. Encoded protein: CASSLAPDRGDQPQHF.

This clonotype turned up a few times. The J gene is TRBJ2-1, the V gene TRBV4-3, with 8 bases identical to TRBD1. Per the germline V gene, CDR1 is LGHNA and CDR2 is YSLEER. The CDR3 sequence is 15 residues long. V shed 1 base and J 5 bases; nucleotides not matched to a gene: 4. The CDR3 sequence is CASSQAGQENNEQFF. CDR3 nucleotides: TGCGCCAGCAGCCAAGCGGGACAGGAGAACAATGAGCAGTTCTTC.

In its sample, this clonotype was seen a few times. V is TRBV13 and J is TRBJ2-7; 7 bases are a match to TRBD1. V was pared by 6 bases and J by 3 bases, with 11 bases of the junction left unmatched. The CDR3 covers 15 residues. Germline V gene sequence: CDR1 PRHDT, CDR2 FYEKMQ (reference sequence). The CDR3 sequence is CASSTFGTADYEQYV. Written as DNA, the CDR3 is TGTGCCAGCAGTACCTTTGGGACAGCAGACTACGAGCAGTACGTC.

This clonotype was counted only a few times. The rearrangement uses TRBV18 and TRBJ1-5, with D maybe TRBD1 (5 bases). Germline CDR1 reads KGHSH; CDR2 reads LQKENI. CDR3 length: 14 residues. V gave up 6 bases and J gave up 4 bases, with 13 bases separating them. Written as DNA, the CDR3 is TGTGCCAGCTCTATCACAGGACTGAATCAGCCCCAGCATTTT. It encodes CASSITGLNQPQHF.

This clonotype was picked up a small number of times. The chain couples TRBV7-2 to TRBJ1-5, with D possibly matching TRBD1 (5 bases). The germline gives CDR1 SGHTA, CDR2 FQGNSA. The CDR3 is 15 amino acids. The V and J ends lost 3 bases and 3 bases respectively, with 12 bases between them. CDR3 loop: CASSFFGGYNQPQHF. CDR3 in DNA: TGTGCCAGCAGCTTCTTCGGGGGTTACAATCAGCCCCAGCATTTT.

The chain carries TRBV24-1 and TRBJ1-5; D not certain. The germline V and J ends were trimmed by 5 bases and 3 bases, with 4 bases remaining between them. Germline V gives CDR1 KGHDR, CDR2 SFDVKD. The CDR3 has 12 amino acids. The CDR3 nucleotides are TGTGCCACCAGTGCCTTCAATCAGCCCCAGCATTTT. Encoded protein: CATSAFNQPQHF.

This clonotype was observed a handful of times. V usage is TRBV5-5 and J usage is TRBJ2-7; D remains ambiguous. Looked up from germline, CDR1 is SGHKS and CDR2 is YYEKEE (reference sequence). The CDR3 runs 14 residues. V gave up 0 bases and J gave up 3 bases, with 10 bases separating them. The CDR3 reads CASSLVGRLYEQYV. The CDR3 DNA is TGTGCCAGCAGCTTGGTTGGGCGGCTCTACGAGCAGTACGTC.

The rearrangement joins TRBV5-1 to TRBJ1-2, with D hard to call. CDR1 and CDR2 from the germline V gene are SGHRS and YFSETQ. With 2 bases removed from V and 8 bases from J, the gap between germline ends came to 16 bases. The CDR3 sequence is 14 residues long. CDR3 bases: TGCGCCAGCAGCTTCTCCTCCCCGGTTGGAGGCTACACCTTC. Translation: CASSFSSPVGGYTF.

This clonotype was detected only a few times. The CDR3 sequence: CASSLTENYEQYF. CDR3 sequence (DNA): TGTGCCAGCAGTCTTACCGAAAACTACGAGCAGTACTTC. The chain is built from TRBV2 and TRBJ2-7, with unresolved D. The CDR3 runs to 13 residues. Trimming shortened V by 5 bases and J by 3 bases, and 11 bases separated the two germline ends. Germline V gene sequence: CDR1 SNHLY, CDR2 FYNNEI.

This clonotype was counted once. DNA for the CDR3: TGCGCCAGCAGCCGGGGACTAGCGGGGCCTAGCTCCTACAATGAGCAGTTCTTC. It encodes CASSRGLAGPSSYNEQFF. The V gene is TRBV5-1, the J gene TRBJ2-1, with 13 bases lining up with TRBD2. The ends lost 4 bases at V and 0 bases at J; junction bases unmatched: 7. CDR1 SGHRS and CDR2 YFSETQ come from the germline V gene. The CDR3 extends over 18 amino acids.

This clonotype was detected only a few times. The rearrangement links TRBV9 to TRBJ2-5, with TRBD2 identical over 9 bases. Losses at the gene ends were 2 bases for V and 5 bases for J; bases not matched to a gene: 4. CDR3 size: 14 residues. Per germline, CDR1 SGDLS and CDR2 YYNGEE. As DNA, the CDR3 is TGTGCCAGCAGCGTCCTAGCGGGGCGGGAGACCCAGTACTTC. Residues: CASSVLAGRETQYF.

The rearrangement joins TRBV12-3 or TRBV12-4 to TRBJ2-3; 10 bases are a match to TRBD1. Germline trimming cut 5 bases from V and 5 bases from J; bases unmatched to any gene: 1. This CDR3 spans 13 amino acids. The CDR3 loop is CASSGTGVDTQYF. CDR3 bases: TGTGCCAGCAGTGGGACAGGGGTAGATACGCAGTATTTT.

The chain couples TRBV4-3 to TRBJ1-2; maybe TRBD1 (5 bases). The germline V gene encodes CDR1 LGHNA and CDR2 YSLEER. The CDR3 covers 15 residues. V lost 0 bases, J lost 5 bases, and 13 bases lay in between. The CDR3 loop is CASSQDWGISYGYTF. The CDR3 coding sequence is TGCGCCAGCAGCCAAGATTGGGGGATTTCGTATGGCTACACCTTC.